This record covers a single T cell receptor beta chain. Measured with immunoSEQ multiplex PCR; TCRdb has only the in-frame clones, and not every one. Altogether some 140,000 clones are present, around nine tenths being singletons, with the ten largest covering about 7.9%. This sample was taken from a study of control samples from healthy donors and cancer patients. Between the trimmed V and J ends, which lost 6 bases and 0 bases, there was a span of 18 bases. The germline V gene has CDR1 SNHLY and CDR2 FYNNEI. CDR3 size: 17 residues. This receptor was obtained from a man aged 45-65 years with head and neck cancer. The material sequenced was PBMCs. This chain joins TRBV2 and TRBJ1-3; D is unresolved. CDR3 in amino acids: CASSRLFGEASGNTIYF. The CDR3 nucleotides are TGTGCCAGCAGCAGGCTCTTTGGCGAAGCCTCTGGAAACACCATATATTTT.